The clone carrying this TCR beta chain occurred a few times. Its antigen is undetermined. This record comes from a study of T cells in Graves' hyperthyroidism and ophthalmopathy. Study details: Peripheral blood collection took place at initial diagnosis, before any treatment. Study observations and caveats: Stable hyperthyroidism and ophthalmopathy were separated using 13 V-J signatures.

Uncontrolled infection, other autoimmune disease, pregnancy or lactation disqualified patients from enrolment. Germline V lookup: CDR1 SGHDT, CDR2 YYEEEE. This CDR3 region has 15 residues. J lost 4 bases, V lost 4 bases, and 5 bases had no gene match. Amplification of TCR beta CDR3 regions used RNA as the template. A first-round RT-PCR of the TCR CDR3 used the HTBI primer set. Using its own MiXCR run on the multiplex PCR reads, TCRdb lists one record per CDR3 protein. The sample contains about 770,000 distinct CDR3 sequences, approximately 18% of which appear only once. The V and J genes are TRBV5-6 and TRBJ2-2; 9 nucleotides align to TRBD1. The sequence came from a woman between 50 and 59 years old with Graves' hyperthyroidism that later progressed to Graves' ophthalmopathy. What was sequenced was blood. CDR3 loop: CASSGRDRATGELFF. For the CDR3, the DNA is TGTGCCAGCAGCGGGAGGGACAGGGCCACCGGGGAGCTGTTTTTT.